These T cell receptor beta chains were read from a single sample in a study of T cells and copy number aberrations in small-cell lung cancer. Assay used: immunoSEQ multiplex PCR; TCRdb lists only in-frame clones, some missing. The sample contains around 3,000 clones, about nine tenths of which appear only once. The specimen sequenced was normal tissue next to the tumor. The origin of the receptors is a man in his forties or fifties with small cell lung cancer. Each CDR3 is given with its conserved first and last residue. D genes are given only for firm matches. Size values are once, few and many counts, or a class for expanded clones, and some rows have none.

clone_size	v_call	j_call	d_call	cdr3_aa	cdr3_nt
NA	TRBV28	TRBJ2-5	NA	CASSFMGTARGETQYF	TGTGCCAGCAGTTTCATGGGGACCGCCAGAGGAGAGACCCAGTACTTC
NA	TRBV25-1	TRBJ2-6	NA	CASSGQDNVLTF	TGTGCCAGCAGCGGTCAAGACAACGTCCTGACTTTC
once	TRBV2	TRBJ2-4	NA	CASSVGGNIQYF	TGTGCCAGCAGTGTAGGGGGAAACATTCAGTACTTC
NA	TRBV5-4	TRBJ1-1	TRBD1	CASSAGTGLGETEAFF	TGTGCCAGCAGTGCCGGGACAGGGTTGGGTGAGACTGAAGCTTTCTTT
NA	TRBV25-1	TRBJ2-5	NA	CASALGAIQETQYF	TGTGCCAGCGCACTCGGTGCTATCCAAGAGACCCAGTACTTC
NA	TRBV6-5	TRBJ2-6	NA	CASSYSGGTGANVLTF	TGTGCCAGCAGTTACTCAGGAGGGACCGGGGCCAACGTCCTGACTTTC
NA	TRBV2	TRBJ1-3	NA	CASRAGSSGNTIYF	TGTGCCAGCAGGGCAGGGAGCTCTGGAAACACCATATATTTT
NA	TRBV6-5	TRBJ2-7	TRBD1	CASSSPGTAVHEQYF	TGTGCCAGCAGTTCTCCCGGGACAGCAGTCCACGAGCAGTACTTC
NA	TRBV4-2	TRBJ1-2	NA	CASSLRTEDGYTF	TGTGCCAGCAGCCTGCGGACGGAGGATGGCTACACCTTC
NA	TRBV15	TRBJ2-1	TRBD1	CATSREHRGSYNEQFF	TGTGCCACCAGCAGAGAGCACAGGGGATCCTACAATGAGCAGTTCTTC
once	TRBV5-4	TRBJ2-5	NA	CASSLDERTQYF	TGTGCCAGCAGCCTGGATGAGAGGACCCAGTACTTC
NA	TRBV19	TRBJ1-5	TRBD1	CASMQTGGGINQPQHF	TGTGCCAGTATGCAGACAGGGGGCGGCATCAATCAGCCCCAGCATTTT
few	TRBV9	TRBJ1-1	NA	CASSVSALDTEAFF	TGTGCCAGCAGCGTATCGGCCCTGGACACTGAAGCTTTCTTT
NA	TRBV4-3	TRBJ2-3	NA	CASSQEERRTDTQYF	TGCGCCAGCAGCCAAGAGGAGCGGCGCACAGATACGCAGTATTTT
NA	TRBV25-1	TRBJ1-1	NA	CASSAGRTIEAFF	TGTGCCAGCAGTGCTGGCAGAACTATAGAAGCTTTCTTT
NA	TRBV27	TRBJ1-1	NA	CASSLLSTGAEAFF	TGTGCCAGCAGTTTACTTTCAACGGGGGCTGAAGCTTTCTTT
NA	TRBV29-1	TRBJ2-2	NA	CSVGDIFGELFF	TGCAGCGTGGGAGACATCTTCGGGGAGCTGTTTTTT
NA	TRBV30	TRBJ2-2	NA	CALTGGGELFF	TGTGCCCTCACCGGTGGCGGGGAGCTGTTTTTT
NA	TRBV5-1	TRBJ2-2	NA	CASSLGLEAHTGELFF	TGCGCCAGCAGCTTGGGCCTAGAAGCGCACACCGGGGAGCTGTTTTTT
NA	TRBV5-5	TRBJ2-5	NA	CASSLAGAGAGETQYF	TGTGCCAGCAGCTTGGCCGGCGCGGGGGCAGGAGAGACCCAGTACTTC
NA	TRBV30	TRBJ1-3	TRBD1	CAWGTGLGNTIYF	TGTGCCTGGGGGACAGGGCTTGGAAACACCATATATTTT
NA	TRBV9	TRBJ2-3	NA	CASGSSITDTQYF	TGTGCCAGCGGTAGCAGCATCACAGATACGCAGTATTTT
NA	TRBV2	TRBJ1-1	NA	CASRGPIYRGVNTEAFF	TGTGCCAGCAGAGGACCAATCTACCGGGGGGTGAACACTGAAGCTTTCTTT
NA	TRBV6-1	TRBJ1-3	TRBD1	CASSAITGGHGNTIYF	TGTGCCAGCAGTGCGATTACAGGGGGCCATGGAAACACCATATATTTT
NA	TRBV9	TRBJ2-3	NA	CASSVGGGHDTQYF	TGTGCCAGCAGCGTAGGCGGGGGCCACGATACGCAGTATTTT
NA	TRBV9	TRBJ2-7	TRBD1	CASSVAGTGAYEQYF	TGTGCCAGCAGCGTAGCCGGGACAGGAGCCTACGAGCAGTACTTC
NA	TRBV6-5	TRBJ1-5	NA	CASRKFQSSNQPQHF	TGTGCCAGCAGAAAGTTCCAGAGTAGCAATCAGCCCCAGCATTTT
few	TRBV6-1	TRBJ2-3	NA	CASKPLEDTQYF	TGTGCCAGCAAACCACTAGAAGATACGCAGTATTTT
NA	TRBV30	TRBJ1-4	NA	CAGNVGAGLGEKLFF	TGTGCCGGTAATGTGGGGGCAGGGCTGGGTGAAAAACTGTTTTTT
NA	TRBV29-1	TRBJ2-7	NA	CSVPGEGAGEQYF	TGCAGCGTCCCCGGAGAGGGGGCGGGAGAGCAGTACTTC
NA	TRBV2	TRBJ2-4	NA	CASSEGLLIAKNIQYF	TGTGCCAGCAGTGAGGGACTTCTAATAGCCAAAAACATTCAGTACTTC
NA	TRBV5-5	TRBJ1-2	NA	CASSLGQYGYTF	TGTGCCAGCAGCTTGGGGCAATATGGCTACACCTTC